The present TCR beta chain was sequenced within a study of CXCR3-negative and CXCR3-positive naive CD8 T cells. Per the germline V gene, CDR1 is MNHEY and CDR2 is SVGAGI. The CDR3 runs to 14 residues. Findings of the study overall: The study inferred TCR strength from TRB CDR3 properties and found comparable surface CD5 between naive subsets. TRB CDR3s of CXCR3-positive naive cells were more hydrophobic than those of CXCR3-negative naive cells. Naive subsets were similarly diverse, while memory CD8+ repertoires were much less diverse.

Worth noting for this clonotype: Its specificity is unknown.

CD45RO-CCR7+CD27+CD95- expression identified naive CD8+ T cells. It was by 5' RACE with UMI labels that the TRB cDNA libraries were prepared. TCRdb re-analyzed the 5' RACE reads; it lists each CDR3 protein once, without DNA. The sample has 130,000 or so distinct CDR3 sequences. Input material: naive CXCR3+ CD8+ T cells from blood. This sample's subset: CD45RO-CCR7+CD27+CD95- naive CD8+ T cells expressing CXCR3 (TNR3+). J is TRBJ1-2 and V is TRBV6-5; TCRdb proposes TRBD1, but this gene call is untestable without DNA. The sequence was obtained from a human donor in good health. Some clones in this sample may be carry-over from other donors' samples. The CDR3: CASSYLGAKEDYTF.